Sequencing of this TCR beta chain was carried out in a study of T-cell reconstitution after alpha-beta-depleted transplantation in children. Deletions cut 3 bases from V and 4 bases from J, with 11 bases between. CDR3 length: 14 amino acids. Germline V CDR1 and CDR2: KGHDR, SFDVKD. Of note for this clonotype: Its antigen is as yet unknown.

For TCRbeta, the library was prepared with unique molecular identifiers. TCRdb independently ran MiXCR on the PCR reads; one entry per CDR3 protein. Seen here are 700,000 to 950,000 distinct CDR3 sequences, less than 20% observed once, and the top ten hold approximately 5%. Study-wide findings and caveats: Where some patients showed high TCRbeta diversity at day 60, it came from recipient T cells and thymic progenitors that had survived. A year post-transplant, T-cell counts and diversity derived mostly from newly produced T cells. About two months after transplant, alpha-beta T cells reportedly came from several hundred expanded graft clones.

Specimen: PBMCs, mostly from graft donor cells, collected 360 days after TCRalphabeta/CD19-depleted stem cell transplant. V is TRBV24-1 and J is TRBJ2-5; the D is unclear. This receptor was identified in a male patient aged 5 to 17 who had a stem cell transplant for acute lymphoblastic leukemia, so the T cells may come from the graft donor. CDR3 sequence reads: CATSDASSRETQYF. CDR3 DNA: TGTGCCACCAGTGATGCTAGTAGTCGAGAGACCCAGTACTTC.